The 23 T cell receptor beta chains below all came from one sample that was sequenced in a study of blood T cell repertoires in COVID-19. Assay used: immunoSEQ multiplex PCR; TCRdb lists only in-frame clones, some missing. The sample includes 13,000 or so clones, about 88% of them seen just once. The sample consisted of peripheral blood. All receptors derive from a human donor in a cohort sampled during active COVID-19.

The chain links TRBV6-5 to TRBJ2-3; D gene uncertain. Germline V gene data show CDR1 as MNHEY and CDR2 as SVGAGI. The CDR3 totals 15 residues. Deletions cut 6 bases from V and 0 bases from J, with 13 bases between. The chain's CDR3 is CASRMTDSSTDTQYF. The CDR3 bases are TGTGCCAGCAGGATGACTGACTCTAGCACAGATACGCAGTATTTT.

The chain is built from TRBV3-1 (or the pseudogene TRBV3-2) and TRBJ2-3; 9 bases fit TRBD2. The length of the CDR3 is 16 residues. Trimming at V came to 3 bases and at J to 5 bases, leaving 9 bases not matched to a gene. Germline V CDR1 and CDR2: LGHDT, YNNKEL (reference sequence). Here the CDR3 DNA reads TGTGCCAGCAGCCACGGGTTAGCGGGGGTAAAAGATACGCAGTATTTT. It translates to CASSHGLAGVKDTQYF.

This clone was picked up one time. The chain has TRBV14 and TRBJ1-2; TRBD1 aligns across 7 bases. Trimming removed 3 bases from V and 1 base from J; junction bases left unmatched: 5. Germline V CDR1 and CDR2: SGHDN, FVKESK. This CDR3 has 15 residues. In nucleotides, the CDR3 is TGTGCCAGCAGCCACCGGGACAGAATTAACTATGGCTACACCTTC. The encoded protein is CASSHRDRINYGYTF.

The rearrangement joins TRBV23-1 to TRBJ2-6; maybe TRBD1 (6 bases). TRBV23-1 is assigned to the ORF class and has an uncertain function. This CDR3 contains 21 residues. V was trimmed by 5 bases and J by 0 bases, leaving 26 bases between them. CDR3: CASSSAGDVLSKFSGANVLTF. The CDR3 region has the DNA TGCGCCAGCAGTTCGGCAGGGGACGTCCTAAGTAAATTCTCTGGGGCCAACGTCCTGACTTTC.

The rearrangement uses TRBV12-5 and TRBJ2-5; 8 positions match TRBD1. Looked up from germline, CDR1 is LGHNT and CDR2 is FRNRAP. There are 15 residues in the CDR3. The V and J ends lost 7 bases and 2 bases, in that order; junction bases with no gene match: 9. The CDR3 bases are TGTGCTAGTGACCGTTCCGGACAGGGACAAGAGACCCAGTACTTC. The encoded protein is CASDRSGQGQETQYF.

The chain combines TRBV2 with TRBJ1-2, with D hard to call. Per germline, CDR1 SNHLY and CDR2 FYNNEI. Trimming pared 4 bases from V and 6 bases from J, leaving 12 bases between. This CDR3 is 13 amino acids long. The CDR3 region is CASSGSFGDGYTF. The CDR3 DNA reads TGTGCCAGCAGTGGGAGCTTTGGAGATGGCTACACCTTC.

The rearrangement uses TRBV6-1 and TRBJ2-7, with 8 bases that match TRBD2. CDR3 length: 15 residues. Germline V gene data show CDR1 as MNHNS and CDR2 as SASEGT. V shed 1 base, J shed 0 bases, and the junction held 2 bases outside the gene matches. This CDR3 is CASSEEGTSSYEQYF. The DNA of the CDR3 is TGTGCCAGCAGTGAAGAGGGGACTAGCTCCTACGAGCAGTACTTC.

V usage is TRBV3-1 (or the pseudogene TRBV3-2) and J usage is TRBJ1-4, with 9 bases that match TRBD1. This CDR3 comprises 14 residues. The junction had 4 bases not matched to a gene; V was cut back by 6 bases and J by 5 bases. Germline values: CDR1 LGHDT, CDR2 YNNKEL (reference sequence). The chain's CDR3 is CASRQGQGNEKLFF. CDR3 nucleotide sequence: TGTGCCAGCAGACAGGGACAGGGCAATGAAAAACTGTTTTTT.

DNA for the CDR3: TGTGCCAGCAGCCTCGGACAGGGGACAAACGAGCAGTACTTC. It is translated as CASSLGQGTNEQYF. The rearrangement links TRBV7-6 to TRBJ2-7, with 9 bases matching TRBD1. Trimming removed 5 bases from V and 5 bases from J; junction bases left unmatched: 7. CDR1 and CDR2 from the germline V gene are SGHVS and FNYEAQ. This CDR3 spans 14 amino acids.

V gene TRBV29-1 combines with J gene TRBJ1-1; D remains ambiguous. Trimming cost V 4 bases and J 2 bases, with 5 bases left between them. The CDR3 runs to 11 residues. Germline CDR1 and CDR2: SQVTM and ANQGSEA. Written as DNA, the CDR3 is TGCAGCGTTGTTGTAAACACTGAAGCTTTCTTT. Its protein product is CSVVVNTEAFF. The entire variable domain, with the rest obtained from reference TRBV29-1 and TRBJ1-1, is as follows: SAVISQKPSRDICQRGTSLTIQCQVDSQVTMMFWYRQQPGQSLTLIATANQGSEATYESGFVIDKFPISRPNLTFSTLTVSNMSPEDSSIYLCSVVVNTEAFFGQGTRLTVV.

The V and J genes are TRBV6-2 or TRBV6-3 and TRBJ1-2; D not certain. CDR3 length: 13 amino acids. Germline V lookup: CDR1 MNHEY, CDR2 SVGEGT. The V end lost 0 bases, the J end lost 2 bases, and 4 bases lay between the germline ends. CDR3 in DNA: TGTGCCAGCAGTTACTCGGAGAACTATGGCTACACCTTC. Its protein is CASSYSENYGYTF.

This rearrangement joins TRBV7-9 to TRBJ2-3, with 8 nucleotides matching TRBD1. The CDR3 is made up of 15 amino acids. J was trimmed by 9 bases and V by 6 bases; bases with no gene match: 14. Germline V gives CDR1 SEHNR, CDR2 FQNEAQ (reference sequence). The CDR3 nucleotides are TGTGCCAGCAGTACGACGACAGGGGCGCTCGGGACGCAGTATTTT. Residues: CASSTTTGALGTQYF.

The V call is TRBV7-8, the J call TRBJ1-4; 7 bases map to TRBD1. The CDR3 sequence is 14 residues long. Germline V gives CDR1 SGHVS, CDR2 FQNEAQ. V gave up 5 bases and J gave up 5 bases; unmatched junction bases: 5. CDR3 in DNA: TGTGCCAGCAGCGCACAGGGGCGGAATGAAAAACTGTTTTTT. It yields the protein CASSAQGRNEKLFF.

This clone was found once. This sequence joins TRBV7-6 and TRBJ2-1; 9 positions agree with TRBD2. CDR1 and CDR2 from the germline V gene are SGHVS and FNYEAQ. The CDR3 length is 17 residues. After removal of 4 bases from V and 0 bases from J, the junction contained 7 bases not matched to a gene. In DNA form, the CDR3 reads TGTGCCAGCAGCTCTAGCGGGGCCGAGAGCTCCTACAATGAGCAGTTCTTC. Translated: CASSSSGAESSYNEQFF.

The DNA for the CDR3 is TGTGCCACCAGTGATGAGCGGGACAGGGGTACCTACGAGCAGTACTTC. This sequence encodes CATSDERDRGTYEQYF. The V gene is TRBV24-1, the J gene TRBJ2-7; TRBD1 aligns across 10 bases. V gave up 3 bases and J gave up 2 bases; unmatched junction bases: 6. The CDR3 totals 16 residues. CDR1 is KGHDR and CDR2 is SFDVKD in the germline V gene.

The rearrangement uses TRBV6-5 and TRBJ2-1; maybe TRBD1 (6 bases). The V end was cut by 7 bases, the J end by 5 bases, with 18 bases between. The germline V gene encodes CDR1 MNHEY and CDR2 SVGAGI. The CDR3 is 15 residues long. The CDR3 DNA is TGTGCCAGCATCCCTTCTGGGGGCGAGGACAATGAGCAGTTCTTC. Amino acids: CASIPSGGEDNEQFF.

The rearrangement uses TRBV11-2 and TRBJ1-4, with 8 positions matching TRBD1. Germline lookup yields CDR1 SGHAT and CDR2 FQNNGV. CDR3 size: 16 residues. J was trimmed by 0 bases and V by 6 bases; bases with no gene match: 6. In nucleotides, the CDR3 is TGTGCCAGCAGTTCCGGGACAGGAGCAACTAATGAAAAACTGTTTTTT. This encodes CASSSGTGATNEKLFF.

The genes are TRBV7-2 and TRBJ2-1; TRBD1 agrees at 8 bases. The CDR3 is 15 residues long. V trimming: 7 bases; J trimming: 0 bases; junction bases outside the gene matches: 5. The germline gives CDR1 SGHTA, CDR2 FQGNSA. CDR3 loop: CASKTGGSSYNEQFF. The CDR3 nucleotides read TGTGCCAGCAAAACAGGGGGTTCCTCCTACAATGAGCAGTTCTTC.

V usage is TRBV12-3 or TRBV12-4 and J usage is TRBJ2-2; D may be TRBD1 (5 bases). Deletions cut 11 bases from V and 3 bases from J, with 13 bases between. The CDR3 is made up of 13 amino acids. CDR3 bases: TGTGCCGCTTCCCAGGGTTACACCGGGGAGCTGTTTTTT. Residues: CAASQGYTGELFF.

The chain's CDR3 is CASSQDLGERGSDTQYF. In DNA form, the CDR3 reads TGTGCCAGCAGCCAAGATTTGGGGGAGAGGGGGTCAGATACGCAGTATTTT. This chain connects TRBV3-1 (or the pseudogene TRBV3-2) to TRBJ2-3, with TRBD1 as a possible D gene (6 bases). V lost 0 bases to trimming and J lost 4 bases, with 17 bases between them. Germline V gene lookup returns CDR1 LGHDT and CDR2 YNNKEL (reference sequence). The CDR3 totals 17 residues.

J is TRBJ1-3 and V is TRBV5-1; 7 positions agree with TRBD1. V lost 4 bases to trimming and J lost 4 bases; unmatched junction nucleotides: 8. Germline V gene data show CDR1 as SGHRS and CDR2 as YFSETQ. CDR3 length: 15 residues. This chain's CDR3 is CASSPGQKAGNTIYF. The CDR3 nucleotides are TGCGCCAGCAGCCCGGGACAGAAAGCAGGAAACACCATATATTTT.

The J gene is TRBJ1-2, the V gene TRBV18; 10 bases match TRBD1. The CDR3 is made up of 14 amino acids. The trim removed 6 bases at V and 4 bases at J, leaving 5 bases unmatched. Germline CDR1 reads KGHSH; CDR2 reads LQKENI. The CDR3 protein is CASSDGTGVYGYTF. CDR3 DNA sequence: TGTGCCAGCTCGGACGGGACAGGGGTCTATGGCTACACCTTC.

The chain couples TRBV7-6 to TRBJ2-7, with a weak D call TRBD2 (5 bases). V was clipped by 5 bases and J by 1 base, with 12 bases between them. The CDR3 consists of 14 residues. Germline loops: CDR1 SGHVS, CDR2 FNYEAQ. The CDR3 DNA is TGTGCCAGCAGCCCAGGACTTTTATCCTACGAGCAGTACTTC. Its protein product is CASSPGLLSYEQYF.